What follows describes a single TCR beta chain. Its antigen remains unidentified. The data originate from a study of identifying expanded T cells in peripheral blood. Assay: immunoSEQ multiplex PCR; the TCRdb copy retains only in-frame clones and omits some. In the table there are 80,000 or so clones, 84% of which are singletons. Study-wide results and caveats: Technical replicates showed about 1.1 changed clones; around 2 weeks 15 to 20; four weeks 19.

No infections or other immune events were documented during collection. CDR1 is GTSNPN and CDR2 is SVGIG in the germline V gene (reference sequence). This CDR3 is 17 amino acids long. V lost 3 bases and J lost 2; bases outside the gene matches: 13. The material sequenced was blood. V is TRBV30 and J is TRBJ1-5; 7 bases align to TRBD1. The sequence derives from a person aged 18 to 70 in good health. The CDR3 nucleotides read TGTGCCTGGAGCAATCCTAATCAGGGGGGCCGCAATCAGCCCCAGCATTTT. Amino acid sequence: CAWSNPNQGGRNQPQHF. The whole variable domain, filled in from reference TRBV30 and TRBJ1-5, reads SQTIHQWPATLVQPVGSPLSLECTVEGTSNPNLYWYRQAAGRGLQLLFYSVGIGQISSEVPQNLSASRPQDRQFILSSKKLLLSDSGFYLCAWSNPNQGGRNQPQHFGDGTRLSIL.